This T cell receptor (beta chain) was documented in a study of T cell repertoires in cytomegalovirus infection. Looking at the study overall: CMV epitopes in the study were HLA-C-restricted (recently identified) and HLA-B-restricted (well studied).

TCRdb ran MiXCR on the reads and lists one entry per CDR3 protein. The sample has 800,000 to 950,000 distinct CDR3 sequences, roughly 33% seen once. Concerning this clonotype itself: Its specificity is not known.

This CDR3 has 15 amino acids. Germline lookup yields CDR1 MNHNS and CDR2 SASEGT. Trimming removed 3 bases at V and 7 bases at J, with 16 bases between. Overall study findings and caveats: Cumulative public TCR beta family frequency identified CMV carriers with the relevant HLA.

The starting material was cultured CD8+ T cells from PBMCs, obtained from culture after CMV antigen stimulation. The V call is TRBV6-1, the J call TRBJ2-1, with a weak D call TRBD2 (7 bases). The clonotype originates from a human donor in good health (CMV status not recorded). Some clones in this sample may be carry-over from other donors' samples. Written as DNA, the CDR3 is TGTGCCAGCAGTGAGGAGAGGGGGGGGGGTAATGAGCAGTTCTTC. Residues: CASSEERGGGNEQFF.